The rows below give T cell receptor beta chains drawn from one sample of a study of blood T cell repertoires in COVID-19. Assay used: immunoSEQ multiplex PCR; TCRdb lists only in-frame clones, some missing. Of 150,000 to 190,000 clones in the sample, 65% to 90% were seen once. The specimen was peripheral blood. The receptors here all came from a woman aged 45-60 years with acute or convalescent COVID-19. The CDR3 runs from the conserved cysteine through the conserved F or W. Size tells how often a clone was seen (once, few, many) or the class of an expanded clone, and some rows leave it out.

clone_size | j_call | v_call | cdr3_aa
once | TRBJ2-3 | TRBV9 | CASSVTFSGRAGDTQYF
- | TRBJ2-3 | TRBV5-1 | CASSLRGGIGDTQYF
- | TRBJ1-5 | TRBV7-2 | CASSIGQGGQPQHF
- | TRBJ2-1 | TRBV28 | CASIQGSSGLYNEQFF
once | TRBJ1-5 | TRBV2 | CAIQRGSNQPQHF
- | TRBJ1-1 | TRBV5-5 | CASSPLLRGNTEAFF
- | TRBJ2-7 | TRBV2 | CASSEGLGRLKRLSSYEQYF
- | TRBJ1-3 | TRBV18 | CASSPNPGTAGNTIYF
once | TRBJ1-1 | TRBV19 | CASSRQGLNTEAFF
- | TRBJ2-5 | TRBV15 | CATSREGGARQETQYF
once | TRBJ1-1 | TRBV7-3 | CASSATGDTEAFF
- | TRBJ2-5 | TRBV7-9 | CASSRGWTGATKETQYF
- | TRBJ2-7 | TRBV6-2/TRBV6-3 | CASSYPNGQPRGEQYF
- | TRBJ1-5 | TRBV28 | CASTSRGQGVNQPQHF
- | TRBJ2-5 | TRBV5-1 | CASSLSTSGAETQYF
- | TRBJ1-4 | TRBV14 | CASSQVDSWDEKLFF
- | TRBJ1-5 | TRBV19 | CASSLGGIQPQHF
- | TRBJ2-2 | TRBV7-6 | CASSLGTGDGELFF
- | TRBJ2-1 | TRBV7-2 | CASTRRGESYNEQFF
- | TRBJ1-6 | TRBV3-1/TRBV3-2 | CASSQEWQGLGSPLHF
- | TRBJ1-1 | TRBV28 | CASSFRPGQATEAFF
once | TRBJ2-7 | TRBV6-2/TRBV6-3 | CASSRPSGSYEQYF
once | TRBJ2-7 | TRBV15 | CATSRGEVEQYF
few | TRBJ2-2 | TRBV7-2 | CASSPGLNTGELFF
- | TRBJ1-1 | TRBV27 | CASSPQLGGTEAFF
few | TRBJ2-7 | TRBV14 | CASSQVNEQYF
- | TRBJ1-1 | TRBV4-1 | CASSHGGFLVRGLGTEAFF
- | TRBJ1-2 | TRBV15 | CATSTLLGEGDYGYTF
- | TRBJ1-1 | TRBV20-1 | CSAPQDTEAFF
- | TRBJ2-3 | TRBV7-9 | CASSLALPSRDTQYF
- | TRBJ2-5 | TRBV4-2 | CASSRQGEVQETQYF
- | TRBJ1-2 | TRBV9 | CASSVVPGFVSYGYTF
- | TRBJ2-7 | TRBV6-2/TRBV6-3 | CASSYGASGRRSSYEQYF
- | TRBJ2-7 | TRBV27 | CASSSPGLAGYEQYF
- | TRBJ2-6 | TRBV5-1 | CASSLVGASGANVLTF
- | TRBJ1-2 | TRBV10-3 | CAISPRTGLNGYTF
once | TRBJ2-5 | TRBV5-5 | CASSLRTGLAETQYF
few | TRBJ1-5 | TRBV19 | CASSFGQGTNQPQHF
- | TRBJ2-2 | TRBV5-4 | CASSPPRTGELFF
- | TRBJ1-2 | TRBV2 | CASSGQGATYGYTF
once | TRBJ2-5 | TRBV4-3 | CASSRTGAKETQYF
- | TRBJ1-5 | TRBV9 | CASSVAREGQPQHF
few | TRBJ1-4 | TRBV7-8 | CASSLAYQGNPPREGKLFF
- | TRBJ1-5 | TRBV19 | CASNSGQGRSNNQPQHF
- | TRBJ1-5 | TRBV6-1 | CASSDGGTLVDYNQPQHF
- | TRBJ2-7 | TRBV27 | CASSFLDSSYEQYF
- | TRBJ1-2 | TRBV6-5 | CASSYSGYGYTF
- | TRBJ2-3 | TRBV10-1 | CASSGTSGGTQYF